The following is a TCR beta chain sequence with its context. The data originate from a study of blood T cell repertoires in COVID-19. In the authors' methods: By means of reference gene primer amplification, nucleated cell counts were estimated. Repertoires were generated with immunoSEQ multiplex PCR, while TCRdb's copy carries only in-frame clones and drops some. D and trimming were read from the DNA, whereas the V and J calls and clone size are those reported in that table. In the table there are fewer than 300,000 clones, more than 75% of which are singletons. CDR1 is SGHAT, CDR2 FQNNGV, per germline. Trimming cost V 4 bases and J 2 bases, with 8 bases left between them. The CDR3 is 14 amino acids. In terms of age and location, participants ranged from roughly 18 to 95 years and lived in about 25 US areas. In assigning cohorts, the study relied on participant-reported clinical history.

The sequence derives from a man aged 18 to 29 who had recovered from COVID-19. Sequenced: PBMCs or T cells enriched from blood (not recorded which). V is TRBV11-2 and J is TRBJ2-2; unclear D gene. The CDR3 region has the DNA TGTGCCAGCAGCTCCCCAGGAAACACCGGGGAGCTGTTTTTT. Amino acid sequence: CASSSPGNTGELFF. Supplemented by reference TRBV11-2 and TRBJ2-2, the full variable domain reads EAGVAQSPRYKIIEKRQSVAFWCNPISGHATLYWYQQILGQGPKLLIQFQNNGVVDDSQLPKDRFSAERLKGVDSTLKIQPAKLEDSAVYLCASSSPGNTGELFFGEGSRLTVL.